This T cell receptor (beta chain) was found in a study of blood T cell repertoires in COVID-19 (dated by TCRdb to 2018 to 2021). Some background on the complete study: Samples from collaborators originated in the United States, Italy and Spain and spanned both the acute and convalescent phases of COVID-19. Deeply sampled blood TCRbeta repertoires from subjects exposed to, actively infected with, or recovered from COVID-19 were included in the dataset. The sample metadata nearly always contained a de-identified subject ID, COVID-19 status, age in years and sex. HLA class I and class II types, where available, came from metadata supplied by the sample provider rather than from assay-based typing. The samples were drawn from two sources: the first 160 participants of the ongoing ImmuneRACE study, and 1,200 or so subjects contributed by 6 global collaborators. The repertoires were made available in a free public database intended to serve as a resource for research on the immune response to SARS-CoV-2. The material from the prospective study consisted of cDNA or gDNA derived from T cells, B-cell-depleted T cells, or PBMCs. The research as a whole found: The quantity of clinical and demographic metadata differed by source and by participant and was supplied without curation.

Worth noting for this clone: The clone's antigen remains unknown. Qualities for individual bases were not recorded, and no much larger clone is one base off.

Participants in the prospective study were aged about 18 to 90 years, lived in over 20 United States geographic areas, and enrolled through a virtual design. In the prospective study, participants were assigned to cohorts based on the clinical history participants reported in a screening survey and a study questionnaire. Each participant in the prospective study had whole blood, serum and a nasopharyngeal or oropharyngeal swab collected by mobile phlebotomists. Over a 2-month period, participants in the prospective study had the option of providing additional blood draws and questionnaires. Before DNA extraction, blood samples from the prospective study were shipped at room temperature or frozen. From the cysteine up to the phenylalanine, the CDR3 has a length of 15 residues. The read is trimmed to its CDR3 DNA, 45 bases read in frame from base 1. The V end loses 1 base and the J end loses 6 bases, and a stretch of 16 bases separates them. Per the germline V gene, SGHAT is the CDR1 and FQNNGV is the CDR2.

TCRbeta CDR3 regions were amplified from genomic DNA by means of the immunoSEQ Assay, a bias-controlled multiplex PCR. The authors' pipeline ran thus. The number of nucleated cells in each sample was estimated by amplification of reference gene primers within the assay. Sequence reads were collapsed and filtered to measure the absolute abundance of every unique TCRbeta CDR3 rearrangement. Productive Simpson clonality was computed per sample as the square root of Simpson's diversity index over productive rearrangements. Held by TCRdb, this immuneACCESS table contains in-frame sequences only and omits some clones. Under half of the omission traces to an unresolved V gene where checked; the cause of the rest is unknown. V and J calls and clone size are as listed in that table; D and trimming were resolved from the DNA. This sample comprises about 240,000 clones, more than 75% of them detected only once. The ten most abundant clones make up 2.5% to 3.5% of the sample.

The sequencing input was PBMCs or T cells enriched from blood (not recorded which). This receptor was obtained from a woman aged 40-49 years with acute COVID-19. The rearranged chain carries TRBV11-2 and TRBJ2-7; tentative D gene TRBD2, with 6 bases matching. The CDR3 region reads CASSLASGESAEQYF. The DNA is TGTGCCAGCAGCTTAGCTTCGGGAGAGTCAGCCGAGCAGTACTTC.